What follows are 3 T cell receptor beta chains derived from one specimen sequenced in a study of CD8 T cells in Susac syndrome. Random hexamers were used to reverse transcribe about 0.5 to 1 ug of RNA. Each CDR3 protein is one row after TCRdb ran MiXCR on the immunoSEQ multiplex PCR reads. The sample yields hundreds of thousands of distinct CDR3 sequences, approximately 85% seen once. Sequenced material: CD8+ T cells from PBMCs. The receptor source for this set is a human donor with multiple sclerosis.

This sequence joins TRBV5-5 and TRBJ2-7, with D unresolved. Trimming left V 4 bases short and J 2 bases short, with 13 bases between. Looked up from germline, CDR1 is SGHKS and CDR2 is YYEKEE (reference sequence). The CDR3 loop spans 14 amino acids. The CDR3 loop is CASSRELETYEQYF. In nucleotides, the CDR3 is TGTGCCAGCAGCCGAGAACTGGAGACCTACGAGCAGTACTTC.

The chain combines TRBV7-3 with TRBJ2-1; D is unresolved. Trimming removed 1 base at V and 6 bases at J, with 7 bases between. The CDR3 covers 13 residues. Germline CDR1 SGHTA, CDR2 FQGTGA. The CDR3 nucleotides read TGTGCCAGCAGCTTAAGTTCGATCAATGAGCAGTTCTTC. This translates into CASSLSSINEQFF.

CDR3 loop: CASSLRRAGKNDEQFF. Written as DNA, the CDR3 is TGTGCCAGCAGCCTTCGTCGTGCAGGGAAAAACGATGAGCAGTTCTTC. The chain uses TRBV7-2 and TRBJ2-1; possibly TRBD1 for D (5 bases). With 5 bases removed from V and 8 bases from J, the gap between germline ends came to 22 bases. CDR3 length: 16 amino acids. Germline CDR1 is SGHTA and CDR2 is FQGNSA. Filled out from reference TRBV7-2 and TRBJ2-1, the complete variable domain reads GAGVSQSPSNKVTEKGKDVELRCDPISGHTALYWYRQSLGQGLEFLIYFQGNSAPDKSGLPSDRFSAERTGGSVSTLTIQRTQQEDSAVYLCASSLRRAGKNDEQFFGPGTRLTVL.